These T cell receptor beta chains were read from a single sample in a study of T cell changes during pregnancy in multiple sclerosis. Method: immunoSEQ multiplex PCR; TCRdb's copy keeps in-frame clones and lacks some. The sample consists of roughly 39,000 clones, around 90% of them appearing once. Material: CD8+ T cells from peripheral blood mononuclear cells, obtained after pregnancy. These receptors originate from a female donor with multiple sclerosis, enrolled in a pregnancy study. The CDR3 runs from the conserved cysteine through the conserved F or W. D genes are given only for firm matches. The listing skips clone size in some rows; elsewhere it reads once, few, many or a size class.

clone_size: .; v_call: TRBV7-7; d_call: .; j_call: TRBJ1-3; cdr3_aa: CASSSTDGCTSGNTIYF; cdr3_nt: TGTGCCAGCAGCTCAACAGACGGCTGCACCTCTGGAAACACCATATATTTT
clone_size: .; v_call: TRBV6-5; d_call: .; j_call: TRBJ2-5; cdr3_aa: CASSYTLAEETQYF; cdr3_nt: TGTGCCAGCAGTTACACTTTAGCGGAAGAGACCCAGTACTTC
clone_size: .; v_call: TRBV5-1; d_call: .; j_call: TRBJ2-1; cdr3_aa: CASTAAVGTSDEQFF; cdr3_nt: TGCGCCAGCACCGCAGCTGTGGGGACTTCGGATGAGCAGTTCTTC
clone_size: .; v_call: TRBV10-1; d_call: .; j_call: TRBJ1-1; cdr3_aa: CASSESPKRNTEAFF; cdr3_nt: TGCGCCAGCAGTGAATCGCCGAAGAGGAACACTGAAGCTTTCTTT
clone_size: .; v_call: TRBV6-6; d_call: TRBD2; j_call: TRBJ2-5; cdr3_aa: CASSYGGLAQETQYF; cdr3_nt: TGTGCCAGCAGTTACGGGGGACTAGCGCAAGAGACCCAGTACTTC
clone_size: .; v_call: TRBV4-2; d_call: .; j_call: TRBJ2-1; cdr3_aa: CASSPKLMNEQFF; cdr3_nt: TGTGCCAGCAGCCCAAAACTTATGAATGAGCAGTTCTTC
clone_size: .; v_call: TRBV9; d_call: .; j_call: TRBJ2-2; cdr3_aa: CASSPEPRPGELFF; cdr3_nt: TGTGCCAGCAGCCCCGAGCCGAGGCCCGGGGAGCTGTTTTTT
clone_size: .; v_call: TRBV7-9; d_call: .; j_call: TRBJ1-2; cdr3_aa: CASSFVGVNYGYTF; cdr3_nt: TGTGCCAGCAGCTTTGTAGGGGTGAACTATGGCTACACCTTC
clone_size: .; v_call: TRBV6-1; d_call: .; j_call: TRBJ2-3; cdr3_aa: CASSESWGVPWDTQYF; cdr3_nt: TGTGCCAGCAGTGAATCGTGGGGGGTTCCCTGGGATACGCAGTATTTT
clone_size: once; v_call: TRBV25-1; d_call: TRBD1; j_call: TRBJ1-2; cdr3_aa: CASRGQPMGGYTF; cdr3_nt: TGTGCCAGCAGGGGACAGCCCATGGGGGGCTACACCTTC
clone_size: .; v_call: TRBV2; d_call: .; j_call: TRBJ2-1; cdr3_aa: CASTDSNEQFF; cdr3_nt: TGTGCCAGCACTGACAGCAATGAGCAGTTCTTC
clone_size: .; v_call: TRBV1; d_call: .; j_call: TRBJ1-1; cdr3_aa: CTSSRRGGDTEAFF; cdr3_nt: TGCACCAGCAGCCGGCGGGGGGGCGACACTGAAGCTTTCTTT
clone_size: .; v_call: TRBV13; d_call: TRBD1; j_call: TRBJ2-7; cdr3_aa: CASSPDRGYEQYF; cdr3_nt: TGTGCCAGCAGCCCTGACAGGGGATACGAGCAGTACTTC